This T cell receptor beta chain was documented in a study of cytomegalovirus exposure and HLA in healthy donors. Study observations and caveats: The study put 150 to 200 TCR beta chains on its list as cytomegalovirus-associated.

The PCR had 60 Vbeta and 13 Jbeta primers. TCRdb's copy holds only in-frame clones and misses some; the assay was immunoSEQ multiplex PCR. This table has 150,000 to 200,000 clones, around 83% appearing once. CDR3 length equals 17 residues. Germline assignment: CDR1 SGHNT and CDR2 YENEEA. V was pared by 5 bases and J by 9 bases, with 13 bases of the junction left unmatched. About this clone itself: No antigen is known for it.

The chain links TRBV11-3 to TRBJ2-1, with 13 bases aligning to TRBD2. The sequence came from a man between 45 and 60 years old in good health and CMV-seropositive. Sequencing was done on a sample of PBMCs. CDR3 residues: CASSPPAGLAGASEQFF. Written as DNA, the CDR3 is TGTGCCAGCAGCCCGCCTGCCGGACTAGCGGGAGCGTCTGAGCAGTTCTTC.